This TCR beta chain emerged from a study of blood T cell repertoires in COVID-19. Study as a whole: COVID-19 samples, acute and convalescent, were from the United States, Italy and Spain. The analysed material was cDNA or gDNA that came from T cells, B-cell-depleted T cells, or PBMCs.

Per the original data handling: By means of reference gene primer amplification, nucleated cell counts were estimated. Profiled with immunoSEQ multiplex PCR; TCRdb holds only in-frame clones, not every one. The V and J calls and the clone size are those of that table, but D and trimming were determined from the DNA. The sample includes fewer than 110,000 clones, approximately 81% of them seen just once. V was cut by 4 bases and J by 6 bases, with 16 bases left in between. Germline V CDR1 and CDR2: GTSNPN, SVGIG (reference sequence). The CDR3 consists of 15 residues. V usage is TRBV30 and J usage is TRBJ1-6, with TRBD1 as a possible D gene (5 bases). Sequencing used peripheral blood. This receptor was identified in a woman between 70 and 85 years old with active or convalescent COVID-19. The CDR3 here is CAWNRGGAGNSPLHF. The CDR3 coding sequence is TGTGCCTGGAACCGCGGGGGTGCTGGTAATTCACCCCTCCACTTT.